The 28 T cell receptor beta chains in this list originate from one sample, sequenced in a study of T-cell memory formation after mild COVID-19. Each CDR3 protein gets one entry after TCRdb re-called the 5' RACE reads with MiXCR. The data show 110,000 or so distinct CDR3 sequences, 22% seen once. Sequenced input: PBMCs or a T cell subset sorted from them (not recorded which). The receptors come from a man between 18 and 35 years old who had mild COVID-19 (a few samples of this study predate the infection). Cell type and time point are not known.

The chain combines TRBV24-1 with TRBJ2-2; 9 nucleotides line up with TRBD1. V lost 7 bases and J lost 7; bases outside the gene matches: 6. CDR3 length: 14 residues. Germline loops: CDR1 KGHDR, CDR2 SFDVKD. For the CDR3, the DNA is TGTGCCACCAGAGAGACAGGGGGAATCGGGGAGCTGTTTTTT. Its translation is CATRETGGIGELFF.

This clonotype was seen a handful of times. V and J are TRBV4-1 and TRBJ2-2; 7 bases match TRBD1. There are 15 residues in the CDR3. Trimming took 4 bases from V and 3 from J; bases not matched to a gene: 5. Germline V gives CDR1 MGHRA, CDR2 YSYEKL. The CDR3 bases are TGCGCCAGCAGCCCTACAGGGGTCCACACCGGGGAGCTGTTTTTT. Its protein product is CASSPTGVHTGELFF.

V is TRBV7-2 and J is TRBJ2-3, with 8 bases fitting TRBD2. This CDR3 spans 17 amino acids. Trimming cost V 1 base and J 6 bases; bases outside gene matches: 12. From germline, CDR1 is SGHTA and CDR2 FQGNSA. The CDR3 region is CASSLENSGVRGDTQYF. The CDR3 DNA reads as TGTGCCAGCAGCTTAGAGAATAGCGGGGTCCGAGGGGATACGCAGTATTTT.

This clonotype was seen many times. This chain uses TRBV11-2 with TRBJ1-2, with TRBD1 identical over 7 bases. Germline V gene sequence: CDR1 SGHAT, CDR2 FQNNGV. The CDR3 contains 13 residues. V lost 5 bases, J lost 3 bases, and 3 bases stayed unmatched. The CDR3 region is CASSPGQDYGYTF. In nucleotides, the CDR3 is TGTGCCAGCAGCCCTGGACAGGACTATGGCTACACCTTC. The whole variable domain, filled in from reference TRBV11-2 and TRBJ1-2, reads EAGVAQSPRYKIIEKRQSVAFWCNPISGHATLYWYQQILGQGPKLLIQFQNNGVVDDSQLPKDRFSAERLKGVDSTLKIQPAKLEDSAVYLCASSPGQDYGYTFGSGTRLTVV.

This clonotype was seen a handful of times. The chain uses TRBV6-1 and TRBJ2-2, with D possibly TRBD1 on 5 matching bases. V was pared by 5 bases and J by 2 bases, with 15 bases between. The CDR3 sequence is 16 residues long. Germline CDR1 reads MNHNS; CDR2 reads SASEGT. The CDR3 loop reads CASSFNVQGNTGELFF. CDR3 DNA sequence: TGTGCCAGCAGTTTTAATGTGCAGGGAAACACCGGGGAGCTGTTTTTT.

Only a few counts were recorded for this clonotype. V gene TRBV12-3 or TRBV12-4 combines with J gene TRBJ2-7, with 8 bases matching TRBD1. Trimming removed 7 bases from V and 5 bases from J; junction bases left unmatched: 13. The CDR3 spans 15 residues. The CDR3 coding sequence is TGTGCCAGCACCCTGGCAGGGGGCGCTTCGGACGAGCAGTACTTC. Protein sequence: CASTLAGGASDEQYF.

The chain uses TRBV20-1 and TRBJ2-1; D ambiguous. V dropped 0 bases and J dropped 8 bases, with 5 bases sitting between them. The CDR3 totals 11 residues. Germline V gene lookup returns CDR1 DFQATT and CDR2 SNEGSKA (reference sequence). The CDR3 sequence is CSARDLDEQFF. CDR3 coding DNA: TGCAGTGCTAGAGATCTTGATGAGCAGTTCTTC.

The rearrangement uses TRBV4-1 and TRBJ1-4; D may be TRBD1 (5 bases). The ends were cut back, 1 base at V and 8 bases at J, with 11 bases in the middle. Per germline, CDR1 MGHRA and CDR2 YSYEKL. The CDR3 is 14 residues long. The CDR3 is CASSQVGREEKLFF. In DNA form, the CDR3 reads TGCGCCAGCAGCCAAGTTGGCAGGGAAGAAAAACTGTTTTTT.

The chain has TRBV24-1 and TRBJ1-5; D call uncertain. Per germline, CDR1 KGHDR and CDR2 SFDVKD. Trimming stripped 0 bases from V and 4 bases from J, with 6 bases between. The length of the CDR3 is 14 residues. The CDR3 spells CATSDLRQNQPQHF. The CDR3 region has the DNA TGTGCCACCAGTGATTTGAGGCAGAATCAGCCCCAGCATTTT.

The chain combines TRBV4-1 with TRBJ2-5, with TRBD2 as a possible D gene (5 bases). Trimming left V 1 base short and J 2 bases short, with 14 bases between. Germline V gene data show CDR1 as MGHRA and CDR2 as YSYEKL. The CDR3 sequence is 16 residues long. CDR3 nucleotides: TGCGCCAGCAGCCAAGGTGAGACGAGCGGACAAGAGACCCAGTACTTC. It encodes CASSQGETSGQETQYF.

This chain joins TRBV7-2 and TRBJ1-2; weak D call: TRBD1 (5 bases). The CDR3 loop spans 12 amino acids. V was shortened by 3 bases and J by 8 bases, with 10 bases between the two germline ends. Germline V gene data show CDR1 as SGHTA and CDR2 as FQGNSA. The CDR3 is CASSLTEWGYTF. The CDR3 coding sequence is TGTGCCAGCAGCTTGACAGAGTGGGGCTACACCTTC.

This clonotype was seen a handful of times. The chain joins TRBV5-6 to TRBJ2-1, with D possibly being TRBD1 (5 bases). Germline CDR1 is SGHDT and CDR2 is YYEEEE. V shed 4 bases and J shed 10 bases, with 15 bases lying between them. There are 13 residues in the CDR3. The CDR3 loop reads CASSPTVINEQFF. CDR3 coding DNA: TGTGCCAGCAGCCCGACAGTTATCAACGAGCAGTTCTTC.

This clonotype was counted between two and nine times. The rearrangement links TRBV2 to TRBJ2-1, with D unclear. V dropped 8 bases and J dropped 8 bases, with 16 bases sitting between them. In germline, CDR1 is SNHLY, CDR2 FYNNEI. The length of the CDR3 is 13 residues. The CDR3 nucleotides read TGTGCCAGCCTCCCCGTGGATGTGGATGAGCAGTTCTTC. It encodes CASLPVDVDEQFF.

There are a few counts of this clonotype. The chain joins TRBV5-5 to TRBJ1-4; no reliable D call. CDR1 is SGHKS, CDR2 YYEKEE, per germline (reference sequence). There are 15 residues in the CDR3. The V and J ends lost 4 bases and 7 bases respectively, with 17 bases between them. The CDR3 coding sequence is TGTGCCAGCAGCCCTGACCCGACGGGGTCTGAAAAACTGTTTTTT. Protein sequence: CASSPDPTGSEKLFF.

This clonotype has a handful of counts. The gene calls are TRBV4-2 and TRBJ2-3, with unresolved D. V lost 8 bases, J lost 4 bases, and 13 bases lay in between. The CDR3 has 13 amino acids. The germline gives CDR1 LGHNA, CDR2 YNFKEQ. The CDR3 bases are TGTGCCAGCTCGGGTGTAGTGTCAGATACGCAGTATTTT. Translated: CASSGVVSDTQYF.

This clonotype was picked up a small number of times. The rearrangement joins TRBV12-3 or TRBV12-4 to TRBJ2-5; D ambiguous. The CDR3 consists of 15 residues. V lost 3 bases and J 4 bases, leaving 15 bases between the germline ends. The CDR3 DNA is TGTGCCAGCAGTTTCGGTCTGGGTGGGGTAGAGACCCAGTACTTC. Translation: CASSFGLGGVETQYF.

The sample holds a few counts of this clonotype. The CDR3 protein is CASSYAGELQETQYF. CDR3 sequence (DNA): TGTGCCAGCAGTTACGCCGGGGAACTCCAAGAGACCCAGTACTTC. The chain links TRBV6-6 to TRBJ2-5, with D perhaps matching TRBD2 (5 bases). The germline V gene encodes CDR1 MNHNY and CDR2 SVGAGI (reference sequence). V shed 2 bases and J shed 1 base, with 11 bases lying between them. This CDR3 has 15 residues.

In this sample, this clonotype turned up a few times. The V gene is TRBV28, the J gene TRBJ1-4; D perhaps matches TRBD1 (6 bases). This CDR3 has 15 residues. Trimming removed 1 base from V and 7 bases from J, with 13 bases in between. The germline V gene encodes CDR1 MDHEN and CDR2 SYDVKM. In DNA, the CDR3 is TGTGCCAGCAGTTTATTAGGGGGAATGGGTGAAAAACTGTTTTTT. Translating gives CASSLLGGMGEKLFF.

V and J are TRBV7-9 and TRBJ2-5, with 11 bases aligning to TRBD2. Germline V gene data show CDR1 as SEHNR and CDR2 as FQNEAQ (reference sequence). V dropped 3 bases and J dropped 1; count of bases not matched to a gene: 4. This CDR3 comprises 16 residues. The CDR3 protein is CASSFRLAGLQETQYF. The CDR3 DNA is TGTGCCAGCAGCTTCCGACTAGCGGGGCTCCAAGAGACCCAGTACTTC.

This clonotype was seen a handful of times. This chain joins TRBV4-1 and TRBJ1-2; D remains unclear. Germline V lookup: CDR1 MGHRA, CDR2 YSYEKL. CDR3 length: 15 residues. V shed 3 bases and J shed 0 bases, with 11 bases lying between them. This CDR3 is CASSQKSSPNYGYTF. For the CDR3, the DNA is TGCGCCAGCAGCCAGAAAAGCTCCCCTAACTATGGCTACACCTTC.

The chain recombines TRBV10-3 with TRBJ2-3; 9 nucleotides align to TRBD2. CDR3 size: 17 residues. The V gene's germline CDR1 is ENHRY and CDR2 SYGVKD. V shed 10 bases and J 0 bases; nucleotides not matched to a gene: 14. Here the CDR3 reads CATRGTSRRISTDTQYF. The CDR3 DNA is TGTGCCACCCGGGGGACTAGCAGGAGAATTAGCACAGATACGCAGTATTTT.

The gene calls are TRBV9 and TRBJ2-2; a weak D match, TRBD1 (6 bases). Trimming took off 0 bases at V and 1 base at J, with 7 bases between the two ends. From germline, CDR1 is SGDLS and CDR2 YYNGEE. The CDR3 is 15 amino acids. DNA of the CDR3: TGTGCCAGCAGCGTAGTGGGACAGAACACCGGGGAGCTGTTTTTT. Its translation: CASSVVGQNTGELFF.

This clonotype was seen more than once but under ten times. This chain uses TRBV5-1 with TRBJ2-2; D ambiguous. The CDR3 runs to 14 residues. Trimming pared 2 bases from V and 8 bases from J, leaving 13 bases between. Germline-derived CDR1 and CDR2 are SGHRS and YFSETQ. CDR3 amino acids: CASSFLDPFGELFF. In DNA, the CDR3 is TGCGCCAGCAGCTTTCTGGACCCCTTTGGGGAGCTGTTTTTT.

There are a few counts of this clonotype. The chain recombines TRBV29-1 with TRBJ1-2; no reliable D call. Germline CDR1 reads SQVTM; CDR2 reads ANQGSEA. The CDR3 totals 12 residues. Trimming removed 3 bases at V and 3 bases at J, with 8 bases between. Here the CDR3 reads CSVEGRHYGYTF. The CDR3 DNA reads TGCAGCGTTGAGGGTCGGCACTATGGCTACACCTTC.

In this sample, this clonotype turned up a few times. J is TRBJ1-5 and V is TRBV29-1; D remains unclear. The V gene's germline CDR1 is SQVTM and CDR2 ANQGSEA. There are 13 residues in the CDR3. V was shortened by 2 bases and J by 1 base, with 6 bases between the two germline ends. CDR3 sequence: CSVEWASNQPQHF. For the CDR3, the DNA is TGCAGCGTTGAATGGGCAAGCAATCAGCCCCAGCATTTT.

In this sample, this clonotype turned up a few times. V usage is TRBV29-1 and J usage is TRBJ1-2; no firm D call. With 4 bases removed from V and 2 bases from J, the gap between germline ends came to 8 bases. The CDR3 is made up of 12 amino acids. From germline, CDR1 is SQVTM and CDR2 ANQGSEA. This chain's CDR3 is CSVVLGNYGYTF. CDR3 DNA sequence: TGCAGCGTTGTCCTCGGGAACTATGGCTACACCTTC.

This chain's CDR3 is CASSRPRSLDGYTF. CDR3 DNA: TGTGCCAGCAGCCGCCCCAGGAGTTTGGATGGCTACACCTTC. This chain connects TRBV7-9 to TRBJ1-2; D is unclear. V was pared by 5 bases and J by 6 bases, with 16 bases between. This CDR3 has 14 residues. Germline CDR1 reads SEHNR; CDR2 reads FQNEAQ (reference sequence).

This clonotype came up a few times. The V call is TRBV5-1, the J call TRBJ1-2; 8 positions match TRBD1. Looked up from germline, CDR1 is SGHRS and CDR2 is YFSETQ. This CDR3 spans 14 amino acids. The V and J ends lost 2 bases and 3 bases, in that order; junction bases with no gene match: 3. The CDR3 reads CASSFGQGDYGYTF. DNA for the CDR3: TGCGCCAGCAGCTTTGGACAGGGCGACTATGGCTACACCTTC.